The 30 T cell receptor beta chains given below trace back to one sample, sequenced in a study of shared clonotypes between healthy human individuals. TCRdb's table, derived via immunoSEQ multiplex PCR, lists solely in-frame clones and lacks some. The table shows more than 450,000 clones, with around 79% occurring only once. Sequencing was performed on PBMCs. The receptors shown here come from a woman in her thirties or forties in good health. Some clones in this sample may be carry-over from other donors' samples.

CDR3 sequence reads: CASSRLTSGSPEQFF. CDR3 DNA sequence: TGTGCCAGCAGCCGATTAACTAGCGGGAGTCCTGAGCAGTTCTTC. The J gene is TRBJ2-1, the V gene TRBV4-2, with 11 bases that match TRBD2. The CDR3 extends over 15 amino acids. V was clipped by 4 bases and J by 9 bases; unmatched bases: 8. The germline CDR1 and CDR2 sequences are LGHNA and YNFKEQ.

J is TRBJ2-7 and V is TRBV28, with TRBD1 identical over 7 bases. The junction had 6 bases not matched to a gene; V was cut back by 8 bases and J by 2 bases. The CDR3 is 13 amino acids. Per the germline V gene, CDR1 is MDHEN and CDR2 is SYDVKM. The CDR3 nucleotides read TGTGCCAGCTGCGCTGGACAGGCCTACGAGCAGTACTTC. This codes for CASCAGQAYEQYF. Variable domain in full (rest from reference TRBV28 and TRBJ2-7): DVKVTQSSRYLVKRTGEKVFLECVQDMDHENMFWYRQDPGLGLRLIYFSYDVKMKEKGDIPEGYSVSREKKERFSLILESASTNQTSMYLCASCAGQAYEQYFGPGTRLTVT.

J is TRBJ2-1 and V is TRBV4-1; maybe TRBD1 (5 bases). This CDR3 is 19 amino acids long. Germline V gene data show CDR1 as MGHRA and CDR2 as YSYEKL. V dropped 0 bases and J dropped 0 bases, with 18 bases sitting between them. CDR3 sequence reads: CASSQEDGTGPGSYNEQFF. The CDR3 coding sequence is TGCGCCAGCAGCCAAGAGGACGGTACAGGACCAGGCTCCTACAATGAGCAGTTCTTC.

DNA of the CDR3: TGTGCCAGCAGCTCCGTAGTCAATAATTCACCCCTCCACTTT. It yields the protein CASSSVVNNSPLHF. The chain couples TRBV7-6 to TRBJ1-6; D is ambiguous. The CDR3 is 14 residues long. Germline CDR1 and CDR2: SGHVS and FNYEAQ. V lost 4 bases and J 5 bases, leaving 9 bases between the germline ends. Drawing the rest from reference TRBV7-6 and TRBJ1-6, the complete variable domain is GAGVSQSPRYKVTKRGQDVALRCDPISGHVSLYWYRQALGQGPEFLTYFNYEAQQDKSGLPNDRFSAERPEGSISTLTIQRTEQRDSAMYRCASSSVVNNSPLHFGNGTRLTVT.

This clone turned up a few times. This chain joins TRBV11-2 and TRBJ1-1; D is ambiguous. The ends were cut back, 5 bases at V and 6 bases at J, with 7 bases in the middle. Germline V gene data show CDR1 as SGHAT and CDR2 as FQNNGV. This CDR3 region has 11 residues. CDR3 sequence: CASSPLSEAFF. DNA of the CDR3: TGTGCCAGCAGCCCCCTTTCTGAAGCTTTCTTT.

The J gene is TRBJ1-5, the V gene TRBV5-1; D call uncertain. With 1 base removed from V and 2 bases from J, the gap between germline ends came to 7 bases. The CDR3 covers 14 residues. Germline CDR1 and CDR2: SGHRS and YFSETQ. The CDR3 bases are TGCGCCAGCAGCTTGTTTGGGGGCAATCAGCCCCAGCATTTT. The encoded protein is CASSLFGGNQPQHF. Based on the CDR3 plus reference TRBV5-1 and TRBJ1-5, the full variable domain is KAGVTQTPRYLIKTRGQQVTLSCSPISGHRSVSWYQQTPGQGLQFLFEYFSETQRNKGNFPGRFSGRQFSNSRSEMNVSTLELGDSALYLCASSLFGGNQPQHFGDGTRLSIL.

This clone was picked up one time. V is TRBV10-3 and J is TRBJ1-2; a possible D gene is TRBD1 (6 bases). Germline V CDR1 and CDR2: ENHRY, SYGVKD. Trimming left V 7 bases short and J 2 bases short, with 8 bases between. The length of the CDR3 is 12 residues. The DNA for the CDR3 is TGTGCCATCAACAGGGACAACTATGGCTACACCTTC. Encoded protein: CAINRDNYGYTF.

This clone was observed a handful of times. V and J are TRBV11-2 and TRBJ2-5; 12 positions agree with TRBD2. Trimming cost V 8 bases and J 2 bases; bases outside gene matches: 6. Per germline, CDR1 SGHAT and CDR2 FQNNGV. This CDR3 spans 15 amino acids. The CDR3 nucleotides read TGTGCCAGCGGATTACTAGCGGGGGGACAAGAGACCCAGTACTTC. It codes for CASGLLAGGQETQYF.

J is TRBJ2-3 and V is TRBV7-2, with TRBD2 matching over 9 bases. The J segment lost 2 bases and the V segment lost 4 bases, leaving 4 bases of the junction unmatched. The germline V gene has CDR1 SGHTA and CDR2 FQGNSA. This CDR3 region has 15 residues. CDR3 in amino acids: CASSWLAGFTDTQYF. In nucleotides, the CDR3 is TGTGCCAGCAGCTGGCTAGCGGGATTCACAGATACGCAGTATTTT.

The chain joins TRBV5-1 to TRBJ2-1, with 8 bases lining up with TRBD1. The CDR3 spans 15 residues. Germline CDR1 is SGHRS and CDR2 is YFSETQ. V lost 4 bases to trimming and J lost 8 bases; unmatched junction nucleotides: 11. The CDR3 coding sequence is TGCGCCAGCAGCCCCGGAGCAGGGGGCATCGATGAGCAGTTCTTC. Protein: CASSPGAGGIDEQFF.

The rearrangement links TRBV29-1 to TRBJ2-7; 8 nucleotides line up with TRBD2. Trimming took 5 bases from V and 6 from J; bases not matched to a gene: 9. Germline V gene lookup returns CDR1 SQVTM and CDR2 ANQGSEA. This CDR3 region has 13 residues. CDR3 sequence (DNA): TGCAGCGTTCGGGGGGGGAGTGTCCCCGAGCAGTACTTC. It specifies CSVRGGSVPEQYF.

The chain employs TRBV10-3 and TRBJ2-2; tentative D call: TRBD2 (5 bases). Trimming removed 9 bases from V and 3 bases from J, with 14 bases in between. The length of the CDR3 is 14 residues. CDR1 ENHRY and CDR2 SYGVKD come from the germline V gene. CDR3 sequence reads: CAMKSAGDTGELFF. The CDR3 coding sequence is TGTGCCATGAAATCGGCCGGGGACACCGGGGAGCTGTTTTTT.

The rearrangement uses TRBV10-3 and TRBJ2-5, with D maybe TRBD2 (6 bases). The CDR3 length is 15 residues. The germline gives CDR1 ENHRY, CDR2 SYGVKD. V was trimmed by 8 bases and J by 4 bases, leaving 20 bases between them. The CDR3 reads CAISRERGARETQYF. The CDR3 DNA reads TGTGCCATCTCACGGGAGAGGGGTGCGCGAGAGACCCAGTACTTC.

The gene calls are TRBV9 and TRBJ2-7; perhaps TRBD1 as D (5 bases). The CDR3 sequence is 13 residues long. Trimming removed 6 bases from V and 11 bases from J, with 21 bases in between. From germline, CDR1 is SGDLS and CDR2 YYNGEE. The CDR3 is CASTLQVGAREYF. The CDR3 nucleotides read TGTGCCAGCACCCTACAAGTAGGGGCTCGGGAGTACTTC.

The CDR3 loop reads CASSLSPLVGISTGELFF. For the CDR3, the DNA is TGTGCCAGCAGTTTATCCCCCCTCGTGGGGATTAGCACCGGGGAGCTGTTTTTT. The J gene is TRBJ2-2, the V gene TRBV27; D is ambiguous. In germline, CDR1 is MNHEY, CDR2 SMNVEV (reference sequence). The ends were cut back, 0 bases at V and 4 bases at J, with 18 bases in the middle. The CDR3 has 18 residues.

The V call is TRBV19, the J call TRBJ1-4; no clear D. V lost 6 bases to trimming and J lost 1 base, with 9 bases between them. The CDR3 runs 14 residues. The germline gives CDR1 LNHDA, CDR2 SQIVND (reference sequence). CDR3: CASRGFVTNEKLFF. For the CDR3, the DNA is TGTGCCAGTAGGGGATTCGTAACTAATGAAAAACTGTTTTTT.

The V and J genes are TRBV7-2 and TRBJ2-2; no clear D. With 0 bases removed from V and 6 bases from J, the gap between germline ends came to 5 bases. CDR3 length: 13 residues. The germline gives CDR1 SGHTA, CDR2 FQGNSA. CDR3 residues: CASSLAGSGELFF. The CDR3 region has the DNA TGTGCCAGCAGCTTAGCTGGGTCCGGGGAGCTGTTTTTT.

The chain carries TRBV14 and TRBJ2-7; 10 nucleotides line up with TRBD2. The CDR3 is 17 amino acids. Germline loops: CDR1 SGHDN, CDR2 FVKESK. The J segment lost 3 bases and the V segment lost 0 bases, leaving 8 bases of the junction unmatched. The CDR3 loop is CASSQDLGVAGGYEQYF. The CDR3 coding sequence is TGTGCCAGCAGCCAAGATCTGGGGGTAGCGGGAGGCTACGAGCAGTACTTC.

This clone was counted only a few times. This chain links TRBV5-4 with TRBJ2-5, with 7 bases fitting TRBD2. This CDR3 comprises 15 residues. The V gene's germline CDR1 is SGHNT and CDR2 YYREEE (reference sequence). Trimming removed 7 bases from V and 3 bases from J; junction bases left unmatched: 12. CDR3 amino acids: CASGGGVTAKETQYF. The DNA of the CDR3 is TGTGCCAGCGGGGGGGGAGTGACAGCTAAAGAGACCCAGTACTTC. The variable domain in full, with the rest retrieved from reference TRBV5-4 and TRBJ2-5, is ETGVTQSPTHLIKTRGQQVTLRCSSQSGHNTVSWYQQALGQGPQFIFQYYREEENGRGNFPPRFSGLQFPNYSSELNVNALELDDSALYLCASGGGVTAKETQYFGPGTRLLVL.

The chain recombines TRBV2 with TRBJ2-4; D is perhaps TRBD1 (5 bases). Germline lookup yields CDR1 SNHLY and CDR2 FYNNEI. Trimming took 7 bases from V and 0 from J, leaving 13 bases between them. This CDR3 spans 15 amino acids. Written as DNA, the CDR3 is TGTGCCAGCAACGAAAGGACACGAGCCAAAAACATTCAGTACTTC. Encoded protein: CASNERTRAKNIQYF. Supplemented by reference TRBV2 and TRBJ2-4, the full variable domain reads EPEVTQTPSHQVTQMGQEVILRCVPISNHLYFYWYRQILGQKVEFLVSFYNNEISEKSEIFDDQFSVERPDGSNFTLKIRSTKLEDSAMYFCASNERTRAKNIQYFGAGTRLSVL.

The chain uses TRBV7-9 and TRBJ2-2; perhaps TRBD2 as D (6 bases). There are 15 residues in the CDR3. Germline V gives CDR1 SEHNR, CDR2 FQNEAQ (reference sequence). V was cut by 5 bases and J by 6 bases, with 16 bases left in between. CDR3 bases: TGTGCCAGCAGCCTCCGGGACGGGGGAGCCGGGGAGCTGTTTTTT. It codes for CASSLRDGGAGELFF.

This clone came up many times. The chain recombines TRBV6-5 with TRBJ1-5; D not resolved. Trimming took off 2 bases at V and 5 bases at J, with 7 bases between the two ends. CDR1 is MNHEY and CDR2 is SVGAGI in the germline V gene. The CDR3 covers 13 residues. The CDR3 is CASSYTQDQPQHF. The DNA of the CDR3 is TGTGCCAGCAGTTACACCCAGGATCAGCCCCAGCATTTT.

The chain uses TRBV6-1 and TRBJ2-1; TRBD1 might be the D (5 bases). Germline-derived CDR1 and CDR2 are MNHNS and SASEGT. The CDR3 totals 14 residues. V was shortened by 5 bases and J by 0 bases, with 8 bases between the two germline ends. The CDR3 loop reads CASSPTGSYNEQFF. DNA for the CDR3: TGTGCCAGCAGTCCCACAGGCTCCTACAATGAGCAGTTCTTC.

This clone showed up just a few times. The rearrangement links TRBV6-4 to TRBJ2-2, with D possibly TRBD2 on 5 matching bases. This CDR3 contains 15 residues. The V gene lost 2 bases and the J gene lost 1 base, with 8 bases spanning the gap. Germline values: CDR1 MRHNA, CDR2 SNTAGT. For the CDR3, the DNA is TGTGCCAGCAGTGACCGGGCGGGGAACACCGGGGAGCTGTTTTTT. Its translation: CASSDRAGNTGELFF.

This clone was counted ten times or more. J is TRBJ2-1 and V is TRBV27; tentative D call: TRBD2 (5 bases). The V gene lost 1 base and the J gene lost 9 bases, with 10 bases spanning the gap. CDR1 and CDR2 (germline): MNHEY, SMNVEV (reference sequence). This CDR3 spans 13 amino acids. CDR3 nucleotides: TGTGCCAGCAGTTTATACCGGGAAGGTGAGCAGTTCTTC. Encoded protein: CASSLYREGEQFF.

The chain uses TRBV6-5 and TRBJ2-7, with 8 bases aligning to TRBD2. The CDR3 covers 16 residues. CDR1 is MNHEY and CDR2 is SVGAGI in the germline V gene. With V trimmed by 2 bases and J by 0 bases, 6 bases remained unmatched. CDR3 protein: CASSYRAGGYSYEQYF. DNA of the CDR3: TGTGCCAGCAGTTACCGGGCGGGAGGTTACTCCTACGAGCAGTACTTC.

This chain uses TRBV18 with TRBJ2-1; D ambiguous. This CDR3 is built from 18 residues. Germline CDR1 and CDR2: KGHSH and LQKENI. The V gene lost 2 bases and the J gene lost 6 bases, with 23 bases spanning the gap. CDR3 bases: TGTGCCAGCTCACCATCGGCCGTCGGGCGAAGGTTTTCCAATGAGCAGTTCTTC. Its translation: CASSPSAVGRRFSNEQFF.

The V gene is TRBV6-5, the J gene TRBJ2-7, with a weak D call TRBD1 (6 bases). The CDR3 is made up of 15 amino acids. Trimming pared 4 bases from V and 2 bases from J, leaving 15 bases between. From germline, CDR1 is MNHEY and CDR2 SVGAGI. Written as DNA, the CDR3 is TGTGCCAGCAGTTCCGATGGACAGAACGCCTACGAGCAGTACTTC. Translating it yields CASSSDGQNAYEQYF.

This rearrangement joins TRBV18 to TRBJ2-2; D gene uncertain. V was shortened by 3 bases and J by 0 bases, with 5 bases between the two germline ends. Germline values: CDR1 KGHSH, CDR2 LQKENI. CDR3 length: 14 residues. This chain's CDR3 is CASSPEPNTGELFF. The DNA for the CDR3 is TGTGCCAGCTCACCGGAGCCGAACACCGGGGAGCTGTTTTTT. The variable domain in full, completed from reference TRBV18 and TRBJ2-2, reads NAGVMQNPRHLVRRRGQEARLRCSPMKGHSHVYWYRQLPEEGLKFMVYLQKENIIDESGMPKERFSAEFPKEGPSILRIQQVVRGDSAAYFCASSPEPNTGELFFGEGSRLTVL.

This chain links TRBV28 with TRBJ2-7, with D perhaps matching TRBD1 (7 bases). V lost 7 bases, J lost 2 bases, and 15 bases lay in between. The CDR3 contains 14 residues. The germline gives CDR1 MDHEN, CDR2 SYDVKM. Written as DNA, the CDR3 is TGTGCCAGCACCCCGGGGGACAGAGCCTACGAGCAGTACTTC. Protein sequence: CASTPGDRAYEQYF.